One and the same sample provided the 10 T cell receptor beta chains below, sequenced in a study of T cell responses to AZD1222 COVID-19 vaccine. Here immunoSEQ multiplex PCR was the method, and the copy in TCRdb shows in-frame clones only, minus some. The sample includes around 73,000 clones, approximately 89% of them seen just once. The starting material was peripheral blood, obtained 28 days after the second AZD1222 dose. The receptor source for this set is an adult who received the AZD1222 COVID-19 vaccine.

This clone has just a few counts. The chain is built from TRBV27 and TRBJ1-1; D gene unclear. This CDR3 comprises 13 residues. Looked up from germline, CDR1 is MNHEY and CDR2 is SMNVEV (reference sequence). V was cut by 3 bases and J by 1 base, with 6 bases left in between. CDR3 nucleotide sequence: TGTGCCAGCAGTTTTCAGTCGAACACTGAAGCTTTCTTT. Protein: CASSFQSNTEAFF.

The gene calls are TRBV10-2 and TRBJ2-7; D call uncertain. V lost 2 bases, J lost 9 bases, and 8 bases lay in between. CDR1 and CDR2 (germline): WSHSY, SAAADI. The CDR3 is made up of 11 amino acids. CDR3 protein: CASSEAVRQYV. DNA for the CDR3: TGCGCCAGCAGTGAGGCCGTCCGGCAGTACGTC.

The chain has TRBV18 and TRBJ1-1; 9 nucleotides agree with TRBD1. The CDR3 extends over 16 amino acids. V trimming: 3 bases; J trimming: 4 bases; junction bases outside the gene matches: 9. The V gene's germline CDR1 is KGHSH and CDR2 LQKENI. CDR3 sequence reads: CASSPRGTGTFTEAFF. The CDR3 DNA sequence: TGTGCCAGCTCACCTCGTGGGACAGGGACGTTCACTGAAGCTTTCTTT.

This clone was detected once. This sequence joins TRBV3-1 (or the pseudogene TRBV3-2) and TRBJ1-1; D gene unclear. Germline V gene data show CDR1 as LGHDT and CDR2 as YNNKEL (reference sequence). V dropped 4 bases and J dropped 4 bases, with 13 bases sitting between them. The CDR3 has 14 amino acids. The chain's CDR3 is CASSLDWAGTEAFF. In DNA form, the CDR3 reads TGTGCCAGCAGCCTCGATTGGGCAGGCACTGAAGCTTTCTTT.

This chain uses TRBV23-1 with TRBJ2-7; no reliable D call. TRBV23-1 carries the ORF label, with uncertain function. The germline V and J ends were trimmed by 3 bases and 3 bases, with 24 bases remaining between them. There are 18 residues in the CDR3. The CDR3 here is CASSHLRRLLPSIYEQYV. The CDR3 region has the DNA TGCGCCAGCAGTCATCTCAGAAGACTCCTTCCCTCGATCTACGAGCAGTACGTC.

Only one count was recorded for this clone. The chain recombines TRBV5-1 with TRBJ1-2, with 10 nucleotides matching TRBD1. Germline CDR1 SGHRS, CDR2 YFSETQ. The CDR3 is made up of 13 amino acids. Trimming cost V 7 bases and J 2 bases; bases outside gene matches: 2. The CDR3 DNA sequence: TGCGCCAGCGGGACAGGGGCCAACTATGGCTACACCTTC. This sequence encodes CASGTGANYGYTF.

The chain uses TRBV28 and TRBJ1-2; D is unresolved. Germline assignment: CDR1 MDHEN and CDR2 SYDVKM. V was clipped by 2 bases and J by 2 bases, with 6 bases between them. The CDR3 is 13 amino acids. The CDR3 loop reads CASSLSTNYGYTF. The CDR3 nucleotides are TGTGCCAGCAGTTTAAGCACAAACTATGGCTACACCTTC.

This sequence joins TRBV12-3 or TRBV12-4 and TRBJ1-5; D unclear. The V gene lost 7 bases and the J gene lost 5 bases, with 12 bases spanning the gap. The CDR3 is 13 residues long. The DNA for the CDR3 is TGTGCCAGCACTCCGGGCCCCGATCAGCCCCAGCATTTT. Translated: CASTPGPDQPQHF.

For the CDR3, the DNA is TGTGCCAGCAGCTTAGGAAGGTTTAGTCCAGATACGCAGTATTTT. Its protein product is CASSLGRFSPDTQYF. V is TRBV7-2 and J is TRBJ2-3; no firm D call. The CDR3 has 15 amino acids. CDR1 is SGHTA and CDR2 is FQGNSA in the germline V gene. Deletions cut 1 base from V and 4 bases from J, with 12 bases between. Combining the CDR3 with reference TRBV7-2 and TRBJ2-3 gives the whole variable domain GAGVSQSPSNKVTEKGKDVELRCDPISGHTALYWYRQSLGQGLEFLIYFQGNSAPDKSGLPSDRFSAERTGGSVSTLTIQRTQQEDSAVYLCASSLGRFSPDTQYFGPGTRLTVL.

The V gene is TRBV7-9, the J gene TRBJ2-2; perhaps TRBD1 as D (5 bases). V was shortened by 6 bases and J by 5 bases, with 13 bases between the two germline ends. Germline V lookup: CDR1 SEHNR, CDR2 FQNEAQ (reference sequence). The CDR3 is made up of 14 amino acids. The CDR3 loop reads CASSLGQGTGELFF. As DNA, the CDR3 is TGTGCCAGCAGTTTGGGGCAGGGAACCGGGGAGCTGTTTTTT.